This TCR beta chain came from a study of cytomegalovirus exposure and HLA in healthy donors. Germline V gene sequence: CDR1 MNHEY, CDR2 SVGAGI. Trimming took 2 bases from V and 3 from J, leaving 14 bases between them. This CDR3 region has 15 residues. Worth noting for this clone: What it binds is not known.

Study-wide results and caveats: According to the study, some 160 TCR beta chains were cytomegalovirus-associated. Data from an earlier analysis indicated that most TCR beta V segments were productive either about 90% or about 30% of the time.

PCR was performed using 60 Vbeta and 13 Jbeta primers. Assay used: immunoSEQ multiplex PCR; TCRdb lists only in-frame clones, some missing. In the table there are approximately 150,000 clones, 75% of which are singletons. This sequence was found in a man aged 35-49 years in good health and CMV-seronegative. The sequencing sample was made of PBMCs. V and J are TRBV6-5 and TRBJ2-7; D is perhaps TRBD2 (6 bases). The DNA of the CDR3 is TGTGCCAGCAGTTACAGCTCGGCTAGCGACTACGAGCAGTACTTC. Amino acids: CASSYSSASDYEQYF.